The 5 T cell receptor beta chains given below trace back to one sample, sequenced in a study of cytomegalovirus exposure and HLA in healthy donors. Use of 60 Vbeta and 13 Jbeta primers characterized the PCR. Some clones are missing from TCRdb's copy, which holds only in-frame ones; the method was immunoSEQ multiplex PCR. Among 110,000 or so clones listed, over 8.5% were seen once. Sequenced: PBMCs. The receptors here all came from a middle-aged woman in good health and CMV-seropositive.

This clone was seen only a few times. This chain links TRBV2 with TRBJ2-3; TRBD1 matches 8 bases. The length of the CDR3 is 13 residues. Germline V gene data show CDR1 as SNHLY and CDR2 as FYNNEI. The J segment lost 0 bases and the V segment lost 9 bases, leaving 2 bases of the junction unmatched. The CDR3 loop reads CASRTGSTDTQYF. The CDR3, as DNA: TGTGCCAGTCGGACAGGGAGCACAGATACGCAGTATTTT.

This clone has just a few counts. The V gene is TRBV7-8, the J gene TRBJ1-1; D not certain. The germline V and J ends were trimmed by 4 bases and 5 bases, with 14 bases remaining between them. Germline V lookup: CDR1 SGHVS, CDR2 FQNEAQ. The CDR3 contains 14 residues. For the CDR3, the DNA is TGTGCCAGCAGCTATGATCCGCGGGTGACTGAAGCTTTCTTT. This codes for CASSYDPRVTEAFF.

J is TRBJ2-5 and V is TRBV6-6; 7 nucleotides align to TRBD1. The J segment lost 3 bases and the V segment lost 5 bases, leaving 9 bases of the junction unmatched. The CDR3 extends over 15 amino acids. Germline CDR1 MNHNY, CDR2 SVGAGI (reference sequence). CDR3 coding DNA: TGTGCCAGCAGTGTAGGGACAGTGGACAAAGAGACCCAGTACTTC. Protein product: CASSVGTVDKETQYF.

In this sample, this clone turned up a few times. The chain joins TRBV5-4 to TRBJ2-7; D remains unclear. CDR1 and CDR2 from the germline V gene are SGHNT and YYREEE (reference sequence). Trimming took off 4 bases at V and 0 bases at J, with 8 bases between the two ends. CDR3 size: 13 residues. The DNA for the CDR3 is TGTGCCAGCAGCCAACATCACTCCTACGAGCAGTACTTC. Its protein product is CASSQHHSYEQYF.

The chain links TRBV9 to TRBJ1-1; D remains unclear. Looked up from germline, CDR1 is SGDLS and CDR2 is YYNGEE. V shed 3 bases and J shed 0 bases, with 6 bases lying between them. The CDR3 contains 13 residues. In DNA, the CDR3 is TGTGCCAGCAGCGGAAACATGAACACTGAAGCTTTCTTT. Translated: CASSGNMNTEAFF.